This entry lists 14 T cell receptor beta chains sequenced from one sample in a study of blood T cell repertoires in COVID-19. Here immunoSEQ multiplex PCR was the method, and the copy in TCRdb shows in-frame clones only, minus some. In the table there are about 88,000 clones, 85% of which are singletons. The sequenced sample consisted of peripheral blood. The origin of the receptors is a woman between 65 and 79 years old with acute or convalescent COVID-19.

This chain joins TRBV5-6 and TRBJ1-6; D possibly corresponds to TRBD1 (6 bases). Germline-derived CDR1 and CDR2 are SGHDT and YYEEEE. Trimming cost V 2 bases and J 2 bases, with 11 bases left between them. The CDR3 loop spans 16 amino acids. Here the CDR3 reads CASSFSGVTYNSPLHF. DNA for the CDR3: TGTGCCAGCAGCTTCTCAGGGGTCACCTATAATTCACCCCTCCACTTT.

The rearrangement links TRBV29-1 to TRBJ2-4, with 7 bases identical to TRBD1. Germline CDR1 and CDR2: SQVTM and ANQGSEA. The CDR3 is 14 amino acids. The V gene end was trimmed by 1 base and the J gene end by 8 bases; junction bases not matched to a gene: 8. CDR3 in DNA: TGCAGCGTTGAAGTATTCCAGGGGGAGCACATTCAGTACTTC. This encodes CSVEVFQGEHIQYF.

Only a few counts were recorded for this clone. The genes are TRBV30 and TRBJ2-1, with no clear D. CDR1 is GTSNPN, CDR2 SVGIG, per germline (reference sequence). Trimming took off 1 base at V and 8 bases at J, with 12 bases between the two ends. This CDR3 has 13 residues. This chain's CDR3 is CAWSGPRGDEQFF. CDR3 DNA: TGTGCCTGGAGTGGACCCCGTGGAGATGAGCAGTTCTTC.

The chain joins TRBV5-8 to TRBJ2-3; 7 nucleotides match TRBD2. Germline CDR1 and CDR2: SGHTS and YDEGEE. Unmatched junction bases numbered 15, after V lost 2 bases and J lost 6 bases. CDR3 length: 17 amino acids. CDR3 amino acids: CASSFGAASGPVDTQYF. CDR3 in DNA: TGTGCCAGCAGCTTCGGGGCGGCTAGCGGTCCCGTTGATACGCAGTATTTT.

This chain joins TRBV10-2 and TRBJ2-7; D possibly corresponds to TRBD2 (6 bases). The CDR3 runs to 16 residues. Trimming took 3 bases from V and 0 from J, leaving 15 bases between them. CDR1 is WSHSY, CDR2 SAAADI, per germline. CDR3 region: CASSDIGTPSSYEQYV. The CDR3 DNA follows: TGCGCCAGCAGTGACATCGGGACTCCAAGCTCCTACGAGCAGTACGTC.

Worth noting for this clone: The same CDR3 arises from other DNA sequences in this sample as well. The gene calls are TRBV5-4 and TRBJ2-2; 14 bases match TRBD2. This CDR3 region has 16 residues. Per germline, CDR1 SGHNT and CDR2 YYREEE (reference sequence). J lost 4 bases, V lost 4 bases, and 3 bases had no gene match. The CDR3: CASSTGLAGVTGELFF. As DNA, the CDR3 is TGTGCCAGCAGCACGGGACTAGCGGGAGTCACCGGGGAGCTGTTTTTT.

V and J are TRBV6-2 or TRBV6-3 and TRBJ2-3; 10 nucleotides line up with TRBD2. The CDR3 contains 18 residues. CDR1 and CDR2 (germline): MNHEY, SVGEGT. With V trimmed by 0 bases and J by 0 bases, 6 bases remained unmatched. The CDR3 DNA reads as TGTGCCAGCAGTTACTCGACGGCACTAGCGGGAAGCACAGATACGCAGTATTTT. Its protein is CASSYSTALAGSTDTQYF.

The J gene is TRBJ2-1, the V gene TRBV4-1; TRBD1 matches at 9 bases. Per germline, CDR1 MGHRA and CDR2 YSYEKL. CDR3 size: 15 residues. Trimming cost V 0 bases and J 10 bases; bases outside gene matches: 7. The DNA for the CDR3 is TGCGCCAGCAGCCAAGATCCGGGACAGGGCGGCGAGCAGTTCTTC. It translates to CASSQDPGQGGEQFF.

The J gene is TRBJ2-2, the V gene TRBV5-1; 16 bases match TRBD2. After removal of 2 bases from V and 6 bases from J, the junction contained 4 bases not matched to a gene. The CDR3 contains 17 residues. Per the germline V gene, CDR1 is SGHRS and CDR2 is YFSETQ. The CDR3 region is CASSFGTSGRASGELFF. The CDR3, as DNA: TGCGCCAGCAGCTTCGGGACTAGCGGGAGGGCCTCCGGGGAGCTGTTTTTT.

The gene calls are TRBV15 and TRBJ1-1; tentative D call: TRBD1 (6 bases). This CDR3 contains 17 residues. CDR1 is LNHNV, CDR2 YYDKDF, per germline (reference sequence). Trimming took off 3 bases at V and 1 base at J, with 18 bases between the two ends. The CDR3 loop is CATSSQGFGSANTEAFF. CDR3 nucleotides: TGTGCCACCAGCAGCCAGGGGTTCGGGTCGGCGAACACTGAAGCTTTCTTT.

The rearrangement uses TRBV29-1 and TRBJ2-7; TRBD1 agrees at 7 bases. CDR1 and CDR2 (germline): SQVTM, ANQGSEA. There are 14 residues in the CDR3. J was trimmed by 2 bases and V by 5 bases; bases with no gene match: 9. The CDR3 bases are TGCAGCGTTCGACAGGGTAAATCCACCTACGAGCAGTACGTC. It codes for CSVRQGKSTYEQYV.

Written as DNA, the CDR3 is TGTGCCAGCAGTCGGACAGGGTACAATCAGCCCCAGCATTTT. It is translated as CASSRTGYNQPQHF. The rearrangement links TRBV27 to TRBJ1-5; 8 bases are a match to TRBD1. The V and J ends lost 5 bases and 3 bases, in that order; junction bases with no gene match: 3. This CDR3 has 14 amino acids. Germline values: CDR1 MNHEY, CDR2 SMNVEV (reference sequence).

This clone was counted a few times. V usage is TRBV19 and J usage is TRBJ1-2; D may be TRBD1 (5 bases). In germline, CDR1 is LNHDA, CDR2 SQIVND (reference sequence). Trimming took off 0 bases at V and 1 base at J, with 12 bases between the two ends. The CDR3 contains 16 residues. The CDR3 is CASSIEWTYYNYGYTF. The CDR3 DNA follows: TGTGCCAGTAGTATAGAATGGACATACTATAACTATGGCTACACCTTC.

J is TRBJ2-3 and V is TRBV20-1; no reliable D call. The CDR3 consists of 14 residues. Trimming took off 3 bases at V and 0 bases at J, with 10 bases between the two ends. Germline CDR1 DFQATT, CDR2 SNEGSKA (reference sequence). The CDR3 sequence is CSASAGSSTDTQYF. The CDR3, as DNA: TGCAGTGCTAGTGCAGGTTCTAGCACAGATACGCAGTATTTT.